These 19 T cell receptor beta chains were sequenced from one sample in a study of blood T cell repertoires in COVID-19. Some clones are missing from TCRdb's copy, which holds only in-frame ones; the method was immunoSEQ multiplex PCR. The sample carries 160,000 or so clones, approximately 90% recorded once. Sequenced: peripheral blood. The receptors come from a man aged 18 to 29 with acute or convalescent COVID-19.

The chain uses TRBV5-4 and TRBJ2-7; D possibly corresponds to TRBD1 (5 bases). The germline V gene has CDR1 SGHNT and CDR2 YYREEE (reference sequence). This CDR3 comprises 13 residues. The germline V and J ends were trimmed by 5 bases and 2 bases, with 11 bases remaining between them. The CDR3 sequence is CASSSTQAYEQYF. The CDR3 region has the DNA TGTGCCAGCAGTTCGACACAGGCCTACGAGCAGTACTTC.

The chain has TRBV30 and TRBJ1-1; possible D gene TRBD1, 6 bases. The CDR3 is 13 amino acids. With 0 bases removed from V and 5 bases from J, the gap between germline ends came to 10 bases. CDR1 and CDR2 from the germline V gene are GTSNPN and SVGIG (reference sequence). In DNA form, the CDR3 reads TGTGCCTGGAGTGTACGAGGACAGACTGAAGCTTTCTTT. Encoded protein: CAWSVRGQTEAFF.

The rearrangement uses TRBV7-6 and TRBJ1-2; tentatively, D is TRBD1 (5 bases). Trimming pared 5 bases from V and 8 bases from J, leaving 15 bases between. Germline-derived CDR1 and CDR2 are SGHVS and FNYEAQ. The CDR3 extends over 13 amino acids. The CDR3 DNA follows: TGTGCCAGCAGCCGTGGGGGGGGTGGCGGCTACACCTTC. It specifies CASSRGGGGGYTF.

The genes are TRBV24-1 and TRBJ2-1, with a tentative D call TRBD1 (5 bases). Trimming took off 0 bases at V and 5 bases at J, with 10 bases between the two ends. CDR3 length: 15 residues. Germline loops: CDR1 KGHDR, CDR2 SFDVKD. The CDR3 coding sequence is TGTGCCACCAGTGATTTGAGCCAGGGTCACAATGAGCAGTTCTTC. Protein product: CATSDLSQGHNEQFF.

The CDR3 protein is CASSLSKVASGNTIYF. The CDR3, as DNA: TGTGCCAGCAGCTTGTCGAAGGTAGCCTCTGGAAACACCATATATTTT. V usage is TRBV5-8 and J usage is TRBJ1-3; no definite D call. Trimming stripped 1 base from V and 0 bases from J, with 11 bases between. CDR1 is SGHTS, CDR2 YDEGEE, per germline. This CDR3 contains 16 residues.

The chain joins TRBV9 to TRBJ1-1; perhaps TRBD1 as D (5 bases). Germline V gene lookup returns CDR1 SGDLS and CDR2 YYNGEE. Trimming left V 0 bases short and J 3 bases short, with 12 bases between. CDR3 size: 15 residues. CDR3 region: CASSVGSGRDTEAFF. The CDR3 DNA sequence: TGTGCCAGCAGCGTAGGGTCAGGGAGGGACACTGAAGCTTTCTTT.

This chain joins TRBV19 and TRBJ2-1, with a tentative D call TRBD2 (7 bases). This CDR3 contains 17 residues. The germline CDR1 and CDR2 sequences are LNHDA and SQIVND (reference sequence). Trimming shortened V by 5 bases and J by 1 base, and 18 bases separated the two germline ends. Here the CDR3 reads CASSSGGHTFSYNEQFF. In DNA form, the CDR3 reads TGTGCCAGTAGTTCGGGGGGACATACATTTTCCTACAATGAGCAGTTCTTC.

The CDR3 protein is CASSTQLYTYNEQFF. The CDR3 bases are TGTGCCAGTAGTACTCAGTTGTATACCTACAATGAGCAGTTCTTC. The chain is built from TRBV19 and TRBJ2-1; unclear D gene. Per the germline V gene, CDR1 is LNHDA and CDR2 is SQIVND (reference sequence). The CDR3 covers 15 residues. Trimming stripped 4 bases from V and 2 bases from J, with 12 bases between.

The chain uses TRBV6-5 and TRBJ2-7; TRBD1 agrees at 10 bases. The CDR3 is 15 amino acids. Germline CDR1 and CDR2: MNHEY and SVGAGI. Trimming cost V 2 bases and J 5 bases; bases outside gene matches: 6. The CDR3 loop reads CASSYAGTGDHEQYF. Here the CDR3 DNA reads TGTGCCAGCAGTTACGCCGGGACAGGGGACCACGAGCAGTACTTC.

The chain has TRBV10-1 and TRBJ1-5, with D possibly being TRBD1 (5 bases). CDR1 is WNHNN and CDR2 is SYGVQD in the germline V gene (reference sequence). The V end lost 0 bases, the J end lost 5 bases, and 23 bases lay between the germline ends. The CDR3 is 19 amino acids. This chain's CDR3 is CASSESKISRGSHDQPQHF. CDR3 sequence (DNA): TGCGCCAGCAGTGAGTCGAAAATATCTCGGGGGTCCCACGATCAGCCCCAGCATTTT.

The chain uses TRBV24-1 and TRBJ1-2, with no clear D. V gave up 4 bases and J gave up 6 bases, with 20 bases separating them. Germline V gene lookup returns CDR1 KGHDR and CDR2 SFDVKD. The CDR3 has 16 residues. The CDR3 reads CATSDPGDWYHHGYTF. CDR3 nucleotide sequence: TGTGCCACCAGTGACCCTGGTGACTGGTACCACCATGGCTACACCTTC.

The J gene is TRBJ2-7, the V gene TRBV19; perhaps TRBD2 as D (5 bases). V was clipped by 2 bases and J by 3 bases, with 14 bases between them. Germline V lookup: CDR1 LNHDA, CDR2 SQIVND (reference sequence). This CDR3 comprises 15 residues. The CDR3 is CASSISGGFFYEQYF. The CDR3 coding sequence is TGTGCCAGTAGTATAAGCGGTGGCTTCTTCTACGAGCAGTACTTC.

The gene calls are TRBV7-2 and TRBJ1-1; TRBD1 might be the D (5 bases). V was shortened by 7 bases and J by 6 bases, with 21 bases between the two germline ends. In germline, CDR1 is SGHTA, CDR2 FQGNSA. This CDR3 region has 15 residues. The DNA for the CDR3 is TGTGCCAGCATTGGGGGGGGGACCTTGAGTCCTGAAGCTTTCTTT. Amino acids: CASIGGGTLSPEAFF.

The chain couples TRBV5-1 to TRBJ1-1; 8 bases are a match to TRBD1. CDR3 length: 15 residues. The germline CDR1 and CDR2 sequences are SGHRS and YFSETQ. Germline trimming cut 0 bases from V and 1 base from J; bases unmatched to any gene: 2. The CDR3 bases are TGCGCCAGCAGCTTGGCCGGGACAGGGAACACTGAAGCTTTCTTT. Its protein is CASSLAGTGNTEAFF.

The rearrangement uses TRBV29-1 and TRBJ1-1, with TRBD1 matching over 8 bases. V gave up 7 bases and J gave up 1 base; unmatched junction bases: 11. The CDR3 extends over 15 amino acids. In germline, CDR1 is SQVTM, CDR2 ANQGSEA. The CDR3 nucleotides read TGCAGCGCTTACCGGACAGGGCCCTGGAACACTGAAGCTTTCTTT. Amino acid sequence: CSAYRTGPWNTEAFF.

J is TRBJ1-2 and V is TRBV27; TRBD1 aligns across 9 bases. Germline V gene lookup returns CDR1 MNHEY and CDR2 SMNVEV (reference sequence). With 2 bases clipped from V and 4 bases from J, the junction kept 5 bases outside the gene matches. The CDR3 totals 15 residues. In DNA form, the CDR3 reads TGTGCCAGCAGTTTAACCGGGACAGGGCTCTATGGCTACACCTTC. Translated: CASSLTGTGLYGYTF.

The chain is built from TRBV7-9 and TRBJ1-1; D is unresolved. CDR3 length: 12 amino acids. CDR1 and CDR2 (germline): SEHNR, FQNEAQ (reference sequence). Trimming cost V 2 bases and J 5 bases, with 6 bases left between them. Written as DNA, the CDR3 is TGTGCCAGCAGCTTAACACAGACTGAAGCTTTCTTT. Translation: CASSLTQTEAFF.

V gene TRBV6-4 combines with J gene TRBJ2-1, with TRBD2 matching 7 bases. Germline values: CDR1 MRHNA, CDR2 SNTAGT. The trim removed 0 bases at V and 6 bases at J, leaving 8 bases unmatched. CDR3 length equals 16 residues. CDR3 sequence (DNA): TGTGCCAGCAGTGACTCCTGGACTAGGGGTGTCAATGAGCAGTTCTTC. Translation: CASSDSWTRGVNEQFF.

J is TRBJ1-1 and V is TRBV2; D is perhaps TRBD1 (6 bases). Germline-derived CDR1 and CDR2 are SNHLY and FYNNEI. The CDR3 contains 13 residues. V was shortened by 6 bases and J by 4 bases, with 12 bases between the two germline ends. The CDR3 spells CASSRQESTEAFF. The CDR3, as DNA: TGTGCCAGCAGCCGACAGGAATCCACTGAAGCTTTCTTT.